The sequence of this T cell receptor (beta chain) was determined in a study of glioma-infiltrating T cells (dated by TCRdb to about 2016). With regard to the full study: The low-grade gliomas were WHO grade II oligodendrogliomas or astrocytomas, while the glioblastomas were WHO grade IV tumors sampled at initial diagnosis rather than at recurrent diagnosis. Three low-grade glioma patients, several primary glioblastoma patients and three non-glioma patients contributing non-neoplastic brain tissue were included in the paired cohort. The sequencing target for blood libraries was roughly 4.5- to 11-fold coverage of roughly 950,000 peripheral T cells. Each tissue-infiltrating repertoire was compared with the same patient's peripheral blood repertoire to measure divergence between tissue and blood T-cell populations. The study sequenced TCR alpha- and beta-chain repertoires from glioma tissue, from non-neoplastic brain tissue and from matched peripheral blood mononuclear cells. Dexamethasone was administered to glioma patients for six or fewer days before surgery.

This clonotype has a single count. Its target antigen remains unknown. One base away there is no much larger clone; base qualities are not given. One read represents weak support. Immediately after resection, surgical brain or tumor specimens were cryofrozen in liquid nitrogen, with peripheral blood cells collected concurrently. V is pared back by 4 bases and J by 0 bases, with 7 bases lying between the germline termini. There are 14 amino acids in the CDR3, from cysteine to phenylalanine inclusive. The CDR3 DNA has 42 bases and is translated from base 1. For CDR1 and CDR2, the germline V gene lists MNHEY and SVGAGI. Findings and caveats that apply to the study as a whole: VJ-independent divergence between tissue and blood was found to be below expectation in non-neoplastic patients but above expectation in all gliomas, particularly low-grade gliomas. Group comparisons rested on small numbers: three non-neoplastic, three low-grade glioma and several glioblastoma patients. Patients with low tissue-blood divergence were marked by a signature set of shared blood CDR3 motifs, and that set was depleted in highly divergent patients. Only a very small number of CDR3 sequences turned up in both tissue and blood, a result put down to high CDR3 diversity combined with limited sampling.

The iRepertoire nested amplicon-rescue multiplex PCR (arm-PCR) platform was used to amplify TCR alpha and beta CDR3 regions from RNA. The input for one-step reverse transcription and amplification was about 85-400 ng of either tissue mRNA or PBMC total RNA. After bead purification, a secondary multiplex PCR added Illumina adapters, and libraries were gel-purified between 200 and 400 bp. Libraries carried internal 6-nucleotide barcodes used for demultiplexing. The libraries were sequenced on an Illumina MiSeq using 2x220 or 2x250 nucleotide paired-end reads. Concerning the study's data processing: Paired reads were merged using FLASH 1.2.11 and were aligned to the GRCh37 human genome using BWA-MEM, after which TRA and TRB reads were extracted. For V and J assignment, an IMGT-derived reference of cassette sequences and CDR3 motifs that included pseudogenes was used. Reads were translated in three frames, and productive CDR3s were defined by a C…FGXG motif without stop codons. Unique combinations of V-J cassette pair and CDR3 amino acid sequence were defined as clonotypes. Reads were filtered by Hamming distance, with the threshold set by the sequence error rate of each sample in mapped regions. Starting from the raw public reads, TCRdb applied fastp trimming at Q25, assembled clones with MiXCR and retained in-frame beta chains. Rows with a matching CDR3 protein are joined into one entry that keeps the most common DNA and genes. The V and J calls, along with clone size, are taken from TCRdb and not from the paper's own processing. Counted in this sample were 300,000 to 450,000 distinct CDR3 sequences; roughly two fifths of them appeared once. The ten largest clones represent approximately 12% of the sample.

The sample was glioma tissue, nonneoplastic brain tissue, or PBMCs (not recorded which). The sequence links TRBV6-5 to TRBJ1-5, with the D gene not confidently named. This clonotype originated in a human donor with low-grade glioma or glioblastoma, undergoing nonglioma brain surgery, or in good health (not recorded which). The CDR3 reads CASSWIGSNQPQHF. Read as DNA, the sequence is TGTGCCAGCAGTTGGATAGGTAGCAATCAGCCCCAGCATTTT.